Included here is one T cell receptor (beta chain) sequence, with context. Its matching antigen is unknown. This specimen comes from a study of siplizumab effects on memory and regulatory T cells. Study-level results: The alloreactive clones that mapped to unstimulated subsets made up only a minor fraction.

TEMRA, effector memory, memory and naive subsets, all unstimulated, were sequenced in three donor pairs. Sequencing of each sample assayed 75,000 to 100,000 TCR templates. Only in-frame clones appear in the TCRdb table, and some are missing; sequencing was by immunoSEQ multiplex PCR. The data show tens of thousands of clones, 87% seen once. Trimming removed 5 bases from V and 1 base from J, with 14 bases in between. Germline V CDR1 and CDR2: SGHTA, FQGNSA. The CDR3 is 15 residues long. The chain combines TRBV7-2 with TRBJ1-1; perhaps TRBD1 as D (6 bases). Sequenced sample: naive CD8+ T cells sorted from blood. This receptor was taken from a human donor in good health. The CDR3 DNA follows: TGTGCCAGCAGCGTCCTGTGGGGGCGGAACACTGAAGCTTTCTTT. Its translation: CASSVLWGRNTEAFF.